What follows are 3 T cell receptor beta chains derived from one specimen sequenced in a study of neurological immune-mediated disorders. Each CDR3 protein gets one entry after TCRdb re-called the 5' RACE reads with MiXCR. This table has about 24,000 distinct CDR3 sequences, around an eighth appearing once. The sample comprised PBMCs. These receptor sequences come from a woman aged 40-49 years with HTLV-1-associated myelopathy (HAM/TSP).

Ten or more counts support this clonotype. The chain is built from TRBV20-1 and TRBJ2-1, with D tentatively TRBD2 (6 bases). The germline V gene encodes CDR1 DFQATT and CDR2 SNEGSKA (reference sequence). Trimming took 6 bases from V and 5 from J, leaving 11 bases between them. The CDR3 is made up of 12 amino acids. The CDR3: CSAAGLNNEQFF. Here the CDR3 DNA reads TGCAGTGCGGCGGGACTTAACAATGAGCAGTTCTTC.

In DNA form, the CDR3 reads TGTGCCACCAGTGACCCTTACCTAGCGGGGGGCACAGATACGCAGTATTTT. Encoded protein: CATSDPYLAGGTDTQYF. This chain uses TRBV24-1 with TRBJ2-3; TRBD2 matches 10 bases. V shed 4 bases, J shed 1 base, and the junction held 7 bases outside the gene matches. Germline V CDR1 and CDR2: KGHDR, SFDVKD. The CDR3 runs to 17 residues.

There are many counts of this clonotype. The chain carries TRBV9 and TRBJ2-3, with 7 nucleotides matching TRBD2. Germline trimming cut 4 bases from V and 5 bases from J; bases unmatched to any gene: 10. CDR1 is SGDLS and CDR2 is YYNGEE in the germline V gene. The CDR3 has 15 amino acids. The CDR3 DNA is TGTGCCAGCAGCCCCCTTGGGGAGGGTGGAGATACGCAGTATTTT. It yields the protein CASSPLGEGGDTQYF.